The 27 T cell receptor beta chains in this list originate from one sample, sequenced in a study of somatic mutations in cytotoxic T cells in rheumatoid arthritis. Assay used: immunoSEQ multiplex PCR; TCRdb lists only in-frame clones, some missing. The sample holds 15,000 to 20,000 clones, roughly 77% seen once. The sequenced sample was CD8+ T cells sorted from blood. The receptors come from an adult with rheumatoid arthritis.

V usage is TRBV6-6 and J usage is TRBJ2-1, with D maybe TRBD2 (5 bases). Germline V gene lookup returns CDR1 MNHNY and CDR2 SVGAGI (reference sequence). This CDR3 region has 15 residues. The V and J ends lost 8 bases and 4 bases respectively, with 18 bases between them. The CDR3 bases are TGTGCCAGCGGTCACGGACTCCCGGGATACAATGAGCAGTTCTTC. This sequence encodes CASGHGLPGYNEQFF.

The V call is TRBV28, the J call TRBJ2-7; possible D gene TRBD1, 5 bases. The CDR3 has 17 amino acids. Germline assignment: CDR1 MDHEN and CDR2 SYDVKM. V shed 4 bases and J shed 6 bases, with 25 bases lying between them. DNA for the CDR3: TGTGCCAGCAGTTGCCCCCCCCTCCGGCGACAGAGCCCCGAGCAGTACTTC. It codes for CASSCPPLRRQSPEQYF.

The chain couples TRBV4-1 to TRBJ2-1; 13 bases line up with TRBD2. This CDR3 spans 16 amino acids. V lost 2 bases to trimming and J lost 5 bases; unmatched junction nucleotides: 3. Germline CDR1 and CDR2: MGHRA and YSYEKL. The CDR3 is CASSQITSGGDNEQFF. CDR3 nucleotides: TGCGCCAGCAGCCAAATTACTAGCGGGGGGGACAATGAGCAGTTCTTC.

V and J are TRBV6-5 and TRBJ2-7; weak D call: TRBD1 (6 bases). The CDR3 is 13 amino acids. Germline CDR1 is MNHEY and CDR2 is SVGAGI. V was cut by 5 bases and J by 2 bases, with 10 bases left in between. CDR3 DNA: TGTGCCAGCAGTCCGGACAGAACCTACGAGCAGTACTTC. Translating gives CASSPDRTYEQYF.

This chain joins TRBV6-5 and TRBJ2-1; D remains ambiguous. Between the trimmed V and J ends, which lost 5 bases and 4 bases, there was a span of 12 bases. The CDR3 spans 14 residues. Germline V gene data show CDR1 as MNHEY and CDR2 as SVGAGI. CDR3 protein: CASSQGRSYNEQFF. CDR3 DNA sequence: TGTGCCAGCAGTCAAGGTCGGAGTTACAATGAGCAGTTCTTC.

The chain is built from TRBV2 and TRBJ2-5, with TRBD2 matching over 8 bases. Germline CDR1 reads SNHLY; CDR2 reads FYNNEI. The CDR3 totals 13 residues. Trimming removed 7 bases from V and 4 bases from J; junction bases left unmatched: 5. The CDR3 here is CASIGGDAETQYF. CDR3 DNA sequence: TGTGCCAGCATCGGGGGGGACGCAGAGACCCAGTACTTC.

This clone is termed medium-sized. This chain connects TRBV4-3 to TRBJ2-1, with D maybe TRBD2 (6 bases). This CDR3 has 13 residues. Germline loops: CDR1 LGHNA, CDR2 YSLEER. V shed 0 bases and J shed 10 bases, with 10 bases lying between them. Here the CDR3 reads CASSQDKRAEQFF. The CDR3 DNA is TGCGCCAGCAGCCAAGATAAGCGGGCAGAGCAGTTCTTC.

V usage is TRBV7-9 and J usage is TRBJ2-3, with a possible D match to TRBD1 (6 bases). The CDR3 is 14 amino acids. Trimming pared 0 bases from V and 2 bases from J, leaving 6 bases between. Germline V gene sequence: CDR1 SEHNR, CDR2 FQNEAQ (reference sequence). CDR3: CASSLAGATDTQYF. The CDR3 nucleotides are TGTGCCAGCAGCTTAGCGGGGGCCACAGATACGCAGTATTTT.

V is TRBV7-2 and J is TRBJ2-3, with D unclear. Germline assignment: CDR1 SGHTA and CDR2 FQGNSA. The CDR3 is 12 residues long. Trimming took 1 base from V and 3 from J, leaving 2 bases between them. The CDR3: CASSLGTDTQYF. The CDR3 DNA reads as TGTGCCAGCAGCTTAGGAACAGATACGCAGTATTTT.

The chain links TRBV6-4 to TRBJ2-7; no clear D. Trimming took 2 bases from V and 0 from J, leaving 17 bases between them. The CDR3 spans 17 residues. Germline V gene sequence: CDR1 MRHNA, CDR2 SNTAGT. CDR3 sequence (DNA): TGTGCCAGCAGTGACCCAATGGCCCCCACCGACTCCTACGAGCAGTACTTC. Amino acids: CASSDPMAPTDSYEQYF.

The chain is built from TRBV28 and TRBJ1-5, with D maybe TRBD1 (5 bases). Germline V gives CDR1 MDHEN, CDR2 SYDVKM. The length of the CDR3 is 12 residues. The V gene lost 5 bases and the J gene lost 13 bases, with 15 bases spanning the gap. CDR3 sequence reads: CASSQLRGPQHF. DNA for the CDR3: TGTGCCAGCAGTCAACTCCGGGGACCTCAGCATTTT.

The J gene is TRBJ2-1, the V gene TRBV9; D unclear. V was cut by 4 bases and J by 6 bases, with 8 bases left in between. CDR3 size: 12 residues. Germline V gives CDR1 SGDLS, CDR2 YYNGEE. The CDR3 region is CASSPDLNEQFF. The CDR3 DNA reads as TGTGCCAGCAGCCCTGACCTCAATGAGCAGTTCTTC. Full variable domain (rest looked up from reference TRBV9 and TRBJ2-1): DSGVTQTPKHLITATGQRVTLRCSPRSGDLSVYWYQQSLDQGLQFLIQYYNGEERAKGNILERFSAQQFPDLHSELNLSSLELGDSALYFCASSPDLNEQFFGPGTRLTVL.

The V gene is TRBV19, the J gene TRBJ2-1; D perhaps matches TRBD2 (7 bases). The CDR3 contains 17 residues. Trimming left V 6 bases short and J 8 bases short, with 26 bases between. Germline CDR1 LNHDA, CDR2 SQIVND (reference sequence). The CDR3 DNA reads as TGTGCCAGTAGGAGCCGATCCGAGGCGGGGGCCCTAGATGAGCAGTTCTTC. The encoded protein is CASRSRSEAGALDEQFF.

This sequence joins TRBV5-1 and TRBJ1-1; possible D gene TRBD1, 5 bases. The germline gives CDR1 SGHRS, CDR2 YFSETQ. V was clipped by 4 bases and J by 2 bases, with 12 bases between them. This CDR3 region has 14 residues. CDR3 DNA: TGCGCCAGCAGCCCATTCAGGGTTAACACTGAAGCTTTCTTT. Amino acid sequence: CASSPFRVNTEAFF.

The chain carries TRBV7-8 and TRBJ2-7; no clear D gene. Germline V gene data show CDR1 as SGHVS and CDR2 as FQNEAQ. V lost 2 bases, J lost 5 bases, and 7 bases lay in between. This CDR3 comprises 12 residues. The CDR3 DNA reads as TGTGCCAGCAGCTTATTGGACGACGAGCAGTACTTC. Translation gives CASSLLDDEQYF.

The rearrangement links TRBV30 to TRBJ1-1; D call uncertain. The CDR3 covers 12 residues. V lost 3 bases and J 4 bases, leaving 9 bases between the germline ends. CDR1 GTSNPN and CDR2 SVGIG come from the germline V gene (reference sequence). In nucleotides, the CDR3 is TGTGCCTGGAGGCTGGGTGGCACTGAAGCTTTCTTT. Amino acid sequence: CAWRLGGTEAFF. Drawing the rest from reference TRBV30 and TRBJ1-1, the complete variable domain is SQTIHQWPATLVQPVGSPLSLECTVEGTSNPNLYWYRQAAGRGLQLLFYSVGIGQISSEVPQNLSASRPQDRQFILSSKKLLLSDSGFYLCAWRLGGTEAFFGQGTRLTVV.

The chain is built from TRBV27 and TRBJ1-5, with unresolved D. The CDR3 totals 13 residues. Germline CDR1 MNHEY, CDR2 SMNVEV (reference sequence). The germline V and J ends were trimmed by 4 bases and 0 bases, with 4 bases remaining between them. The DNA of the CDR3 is TGTGCCAGCAGTTCTTATAGCAATCAGCCCCAGCATTTT. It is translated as CASSSYSNQPQHF.

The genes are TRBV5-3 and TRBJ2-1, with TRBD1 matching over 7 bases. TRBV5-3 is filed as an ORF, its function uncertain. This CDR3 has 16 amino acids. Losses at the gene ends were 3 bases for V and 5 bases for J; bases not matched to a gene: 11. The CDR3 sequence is CARSCRRDRRDNEQFF. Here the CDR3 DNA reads TGTGCCAGAAGCTGCCGCCGGGACAGAAGGGACAATGAGCAGTTCTTC.

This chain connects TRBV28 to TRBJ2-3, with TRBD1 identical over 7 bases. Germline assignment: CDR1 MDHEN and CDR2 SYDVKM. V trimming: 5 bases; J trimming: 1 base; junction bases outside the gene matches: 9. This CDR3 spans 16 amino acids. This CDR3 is CASSPDRVSGTDTQYF. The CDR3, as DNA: TGTGCCAGCAGTCCAGACAGGGTGAGCGGCACAGATACGCAGTATTTT.

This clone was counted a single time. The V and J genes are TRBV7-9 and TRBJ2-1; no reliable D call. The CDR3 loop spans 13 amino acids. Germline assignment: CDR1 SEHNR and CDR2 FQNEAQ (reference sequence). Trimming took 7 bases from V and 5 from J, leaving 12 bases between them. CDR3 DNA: TGTGCCAGCAAACCCCCCCCCAACAATGAGCAGTTCTTC. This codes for CASKPPPNNEQFF.

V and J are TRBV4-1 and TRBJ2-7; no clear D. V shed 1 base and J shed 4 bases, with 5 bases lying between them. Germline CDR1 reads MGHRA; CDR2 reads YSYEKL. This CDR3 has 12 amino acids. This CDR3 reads CASSQGGYEQYF. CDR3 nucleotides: TGCGCCAGCAGCCAAGGGGGTTACGAGCAGTACTTC.

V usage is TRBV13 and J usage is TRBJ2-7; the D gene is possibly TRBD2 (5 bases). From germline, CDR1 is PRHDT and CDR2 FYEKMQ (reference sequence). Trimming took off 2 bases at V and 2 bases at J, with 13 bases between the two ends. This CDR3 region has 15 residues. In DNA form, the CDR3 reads TGTGCCAGCAGCTTAAGGACGGACTTCCCCTACGAGCAGTACTTC. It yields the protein CASSLRTDFPYEQYF. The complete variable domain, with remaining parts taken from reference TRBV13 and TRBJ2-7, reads AAGVIQSPRHLIKEKRETATLKCYPIPRHDTVYWYQQGPGQDPQFLISFYEKMQSDKGSIPDRFSAQQFSDYHSELNMSSLELGDSALYFCASSLRTDFPYEQYFGPGTRLTVT.

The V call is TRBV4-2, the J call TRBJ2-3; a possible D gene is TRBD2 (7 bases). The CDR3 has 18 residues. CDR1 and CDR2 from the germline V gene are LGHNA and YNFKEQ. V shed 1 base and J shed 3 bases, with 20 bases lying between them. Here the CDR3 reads CASSQVSIGGAGTDTQYF. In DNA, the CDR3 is TGTGCCAGCAGCCAAGTCTCGATAGGGGGGGCCGGTACAGATACGCAGTATTTT.

This chain's CDR3 is CASSLSGKGGEQFF. Written as DNA, the CDR3 is TGTGCCAGCAGTTTATCTGGAAAGGGGGGTGAGCAGTTCTTC. This rearrangement joins TRBV27 to TRBJ2-1, with D perhaps assigned TRBD1 or TRBD2 (6 bases each). The CDR3 is made up of 14 amino acids. Deletions cut 0 bases from V and 9 bases from J, with 12 bases between. Germline CDR1 is MNHEY and CDR2 is SMNVEV (reference sequence).

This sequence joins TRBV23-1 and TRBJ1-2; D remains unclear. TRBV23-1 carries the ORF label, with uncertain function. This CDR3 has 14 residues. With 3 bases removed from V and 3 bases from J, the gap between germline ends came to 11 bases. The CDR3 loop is CASSHSGRYYGYTF. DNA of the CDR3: TGCGCCAGCAGTCATTCGGGCCGATACTATGGCTACACCTTC.

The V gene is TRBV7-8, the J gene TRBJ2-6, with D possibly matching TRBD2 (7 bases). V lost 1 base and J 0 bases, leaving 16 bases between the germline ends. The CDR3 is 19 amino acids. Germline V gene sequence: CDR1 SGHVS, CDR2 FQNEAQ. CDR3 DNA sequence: TGTGCCAGCAGCTTAGGGTGGGGGGGCGGATTCTCTGGGGCCAACGTCCTGACTTTC. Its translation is CASSLGWGGGFSGANVLTF.

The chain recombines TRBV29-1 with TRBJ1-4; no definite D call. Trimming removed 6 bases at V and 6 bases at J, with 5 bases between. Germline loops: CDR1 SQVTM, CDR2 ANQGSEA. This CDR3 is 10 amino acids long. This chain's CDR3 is CSVADEKLFF. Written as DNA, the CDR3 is TGCAGCGTCGCGGATGAAAAACTGTTTTTT.